This T cell receptor (beta chain) was retrieved from a study of cytomegalovirus exposure and HLA in healthy donors. 13 Jbeta primers and 60 Vbeta primers were used for the PCR. The repertoire was sequenced with immunoSEQ multiplex PCR; TCRdb's copy has only in-frame clones and lacks some. The sample lists some 120,000 clones; approximately 9.4% were seen once. This clone was seen more than once but under ten times. The V gene's germline CDR1 is SNHLY and CDR2 FYNNEI. Between the trimmed V and J ends, which lost 7 bases and 8 bases, there was a span of 20 bases. This CDR3 region has 14 residues. This TCR came from a man under 40 in good health and CMV-seronegative. This chain uses TRBV2 with TRBJ1-2; possibly TRBD1 for D (6 bases). The sequencing sample was made of PBMCs. DNA of the CDR3: TGTGCCAGCATCAACCCAGGGGAGTTCCGCGGCTACACCTTC. Amino acids: CASINPGEFRGYTF.